A selection of T cell receptor beta chains follows, all from one sample in a study of CD8+ T cells in alopecia areata. Only in-frame clones appear in the TCRdb table, and some are missing; sequencing was by immunoSEQ multiplex PCR. Among 270,000 or so clones listed, 58% were seen once. The material sequenced was CD4+ T cells sorted from blood, taken at week 24, from a patient treated with tofacitinib. Every receptor here comes from a human donor with alopecia areata. CDR3s include the opening cysteine and the closing phenylalanine or tryptophan. The D gene is left open where the match is weak. Rows give clone size only sometimes, using once, few, many, or a class for an expanded clone.

clone_size: few; j_call: TRBJ1-3; d_call: -; v_call: TRBV28; cdr3_nt: TGTGCCAGCCTCTACCAGGGATCTGGAAACACCATATATTTT; cdr3_aa: CASLYQGSGNTIYF
clone_size: -; j_call: TRBJ2-5; d_call: -; v_call: TRBV9; cdr3_nt: TGTGCCAGCAGCGTAGGGATCCAAGAGACCCAGTACTTC; cdr3_aa: CASSVGIQETQYF
clone_size: -; j_call: TRBJ2-3; d_call: -; v_call: TRBV2; cdr3_nt: TGTGCCAGCAGTCCCCCCCAGGGAGATACGCAGTATTTT; cdr3_aa: CASSPPQGDTQYF
clone_size: few; j_call: TRBJ1-1; d_call: -; v_call: TRBV30; cdr3_nt: TGTGCCTGGACCCGGTGGAGAGGGGGAGTGAACACTGAAGCTTTCTTT; cdr3_aa: CAWTRWRGGVNTEAFF
clone_size: -; j_call: TRBJ2-3; d_call: TRBD2; v_call: TRBV28; cdr3_nt: TGTGCCAGCAGTTTATTGGCTAGCGGGGGGGCCGGTCCCCGAGATACGCAGTATTTT; cdr3_aa: CASSLLASGGAGPRDTQYF
clone_size: -; j_call: TRBJ2-1; d_call: TRBD2; v_call: TRBV18; cdr3_nt: TGTGCCAGCGCTCTTGCGGGGGGTAACAATGAGCAGTTCTTC; cdr3_aa: CASALAGGNNEQFF
clone_size: many; j_call: TRBJ2-7; d_call: -; v_call: TRBV2; cdr3_nt: TGTGCCAGCAGTGAAACGGGACCGCTCTCCTACGAGCAGTACTTC; cdr3_aa: CASSETGPLSYEQYF
clone_size: -; j_call: TRBJ2-5; d_call: -; v_call: TRBV7-8; cdr3_nt: TGTGCCAGCAGCGTCGGCCAAGGCAGGGCGGAGACCCAGTACTTC; cdr3_aa: CASSVGQGRAETQYF
clone_size: few; j_call: TRBJ1-1; d_call: -; v_call: TRBV19; cdr3_nt: TGTGCCAGTAGTAAGGCGGGACCTAACACTGAAGCTTTCTTT; cdr3_aa: CASSKAGPNTEAFF
clone_size: -; j_call: TRBJ1-6; d_call: -; v_call: TRBV15; cdr3_nt: TGTGCCACCACCCAGAAGGGGCTTAACTCACCCCTCCACTTT; cdr3_aa: CATTQKGLNSPLHF
clone_size: few; j_call: TRBJ2-5; d_call: TRBD1; v_call: TRBV7-2; cdr3_nt: TGTGCCAGCAGCCTGAGACAGGGAAGGGAGACCCAGTACTTC; cdr3_aa: CASSLRQGRETQYF
clone_size: once; j_call: TRBJ1-2; d_call: -; v_call: TRBV18; cdr3_nt: TGTGCCAGCTCACCATACTCCGGGGCGAGCGGCTACACCTTC; cdr3_aa: CASSPYSGASGYTF
clone_size: -; j_call: TRBJ2-2; d_call: -; v_call: TRBV5-1; cdr3_nt: TGCGCCAGCAGCTTGGCACAGTCCACCGGGGAGCTGTTTTTT; cdr3_aa: CASSLAQSTGELFF
clone_size: -; j_call: TRBJ2-1; d_call: -; v_call: TRBV5-6; cdr3_nt: TGTGCCAGCAGCTTGTGGGGGACCTCCAATGAGCAGTTCTTC; cdr3_aa: CASSLWGTSNEQFF
clone_size: -; j_call: TRBJ1-2; d_call: TRBD1; v_call: TRBV29-1; cdr3_nt: TGCAGCGTTACTGACAGGGGGGACTATGGCTACACCTTC; cdr3_aa: CSVTDRGDYGYTF
clone_size: -; j_call: TRBJ1-2; d_call: TRBD1; v_call: TRBV7-9; cdr3_nt: TGTGCCAGCAGCTTCTTACAGGGGAACTATGGCTACACCTTC; cdr3_aa: CASSFLQGNYGYTF
clone_size: -; j_call: TRBJ2-2; d_call: TRBD2; v_call: TRBV27; cdr3_nt: TGTGCCAGCAGTTTCCCGAGCGGGGCCCAGCACACCGGGGAGCTGTTTTTT; cdr3_aa: CASSFPSGAQHTGELFF
clone_size: once; j_call: TRBJ2-3; d_call: -; v_call: TRBV20-1; cdr3_nt: TGCAGTGCTAGTTCCGCAGATACGCAGTATTTT; cdr3_aa: CSASSADTQYF
clone_size: -; j_call: TRBJ2-5; d_call: -; v_call: TRBV18; cdr3_nt: TGTGCCAGCTCGCCCGTGGTAGACCAAGAGACCCAGTACTTC; cdr3_aa: CASSPVVDQETQYF
clone_size: -; j_call: TRBJ2-7; d_call: TRBD2; v_call: TRBV2; cdr3_nt: TGTGCCAGCAGCCCGGGACTAGCGGCCTACGAGCAGTACTTC; cdr3_aa: CASSPGLAAYEQYF
clone_size: -; j_call: TRBJ2-1; d_call: TRBD1; v_call: TRBV4-3; cdr3_nt: TGCGCCAGCAGCCATGCTGCCGGCGGGACAGGGACTTACAATGAGCAGTTCTTC; cdr3_aa: CASSHAAGGTGTYNEQFF
clone_size: -; j_call: TRBJ2-7; d_call: -; v_call: TRBV5-6; cdr3_nt: TGTGCCAGCAGCCAAATAATTTCTCGTCACGAGCAGTACTTC; cdr3_aa: CASSQIISRHEQYF
clone_size: -; j_call: TRBJ2-7; d_call: -; v_call: TRBV7-2; cdr3_nt: TGTGCCAGCAGCTTTAAGGAATACGAGCAGTACTTC; cdr3_aa: CASSFKEYEQYF
clone_size: few; j_call: TRBJ1-2; d_call: -; v_call: TRBV4-1; cdr3_nt: TGCGCCAGCAGCCAAGAGACGGCCAGGGGAGGAGGTGGCTACACCTTC; cdr3_aa: CASSQETARGGGGYTF
clone_size: few; j_call: TRBJ2-3; d_call: -; v_call: TRBV30; cdr3_nt: TGTGCCTGGAGTGTAAATAACCTTAAAGGGGATACGCAGTATTTT; cdr3_aa: CAWSVNNLKGDTQYF
clone_size: -; j_call: TRBJ1-6; d_call: -; v_call: TRBV9; cdr3_nt: TGTGCCAGCAGCGTAGCGGCAGGGGCGAATTCACCCCTCCACTTT; cdr3_aa: CASSVAAGANSPLHF
clone_size: -; j_call: TRBJ2-7; d_call: -; v_call: TRBV6-5; cdr3_nt: TGTGCCAGCAGTTACTCGCTCAGGGGCGAGCACGAGCAGTACTTC; cdr3_aa: CASSYSLRGEHEQYF
clone_size: few; j_call: TRBJ1-5; d_call: -; v_call: TRBV18; cdr3_nt: TGTGCCAGCTCACCACTAGGGATCGGGGCGCAGGGTCAGCCCCAGCATTTT; cdr3_aa: CASSPLGIGAQGQPQHF
clone_size: -; j_call: TRBJ2-2; d_call: TRBD2; v_call: TRBV7-3; cdr3_nt: TGTGCCAGCAGCGATAGCGGGACCAACACCGGGGAGCTGTTTTTT; cdr3_aa: CASSDSGTNTGELFF
clone_size: once; j_call: TRBJ2-4; d_call: TRBD1; v_call: TRBV18; cdr3_nt: TGTGCCAGCTCCGGGACAGAGAGAAACATTCAGTACTTC; cdr3_aa: CASSGTERNIQYF
clone_size: few; j_call: TRBJ2-1; d_call: -; v_call: TRBV2; cdr3_nt: TGTGCCAGCGGTCCAACGGGGAGATACAATGAGCAGTTCTTC; cdr3_aa: CASGPTGRYNEQFF
clone_size: -; j_call: TRBJ2-1; d_call: -; v_call: TRBV5-1; cdr3_nt: TGCGCCAGCAGCGAGGGGATCTACAATGAGCAGTTCTTC; cdr3_aa: CASSEGIYNEQFF
clone_size: -; j_call: TRBJ2-7; d_call: -; v_call: TRBV7-2; cdr3_nt: TGTGCCAGCAGCACCCCACGGGAGTCCGAGCAGTACTTC; cdr3_aa: CASSTPRESEQYF
clone_size: -; j_call: TRBJ1-1; d_call: -; v_call: TRBV4-1; cdr3_nt: TGCGCCAGCAGCTCAGTAACAGATCCTAACACTGAAGCTTTCTTT; cdr3_aa: CASSSVTDPNTEAFF
clone_size: -; j_call: TRBJ2-7; d_call: -; v_call: TRBV25-1; cdr3_nt: TGTGCCAGCGGGTTTTACGAGCAGTACTTC; cdr3_aa: CASGFYEQYF
clone_size: -; j_call: TRBJ2-1; d_call: -; v_call: TRBV7-2; cdr3_nt: TGTGCCAGCAGCTTAGTTCGGGGGAATGAGCAGTTCTTC; cdr3_aa: CASSLVRGNEQFF
clone_size: -; j_call: TRBJ2-5; d_call: TRBD1; v_call: TRBV2; cdr3_nt: TGTGCCAGCAAGGGGGCAGCAGCGTACGAGACCCAGTACTTC; cdr3_aa: CASKGAAAYETQYF
clone_size: -; j_call: TRBJ2-5; d_call: -; v_call: TRBV5-1; cdr3_nt: TGCGCCAGCAGCCGGGACAAACAAGAGACCCAGTACTTC; cdr3_aa: CASSRDKQETQYF
clone_size: -; j_call: TRBJ2-5; d_call: -; v_call: TRBV18; cdr3_nt: TGTGCCAGCTCACCAAACGAGGGGTCCCAAGAGACCCAGTACTTC; cdr3_aa: CASSPNEGSQETQYF
clone_size: -; j_call: TRBJ2-7; d_call: -; v_call: TRBV28; cdr3_nt: TGTGCCAGCAGTTTTGGGGGACTGGGTGCTAACTACGAGCAGTACTTC; cdr3_aa: CASSFGGLGANYEQYF